Presented here are 24 T cell receptor beta chains from one specimen sequenced in a study of cytomegalovirus exposure and HLA in healthy donors. It was with 60 Vbeta and 13 Jbeta primers that the PCR ran. Only in-frame clones appear in the TCRdb table, and some are missing; sequencing was by immunoSEQ multiplex PCR. The data show approximately 140,000 clones, with 80% seen just once and 5% to 5.5% held by the top ten. Sequencing input: PBMCs. The source of these receptors is a male donor in good health and CMV-seronegative.

CDR3 residues: CASSLAFGLEAFF. The CDR3 DNA sequence: TGTGCCAGCAGCCTCGCCTTTGGGCTTGAAGCTTTCTTT. The V gene is TRBV11-2, the J gene TRBJ1-1; D not certain. The CDR3 is made up of 13 amino acids. Trimming took off 5 bases at V and 7 bases at J, with 14 bases between the two ends. The V gene's germline CDR1 is SGHAT and CDR2 FQNNGV.

The genes are TRBV4-3 and TRBJ2-3; maybe TRBD2 (5 bases). V dropped 0 bases and J dropped 2 bases, with 15 bases sitting between them. CDR3 length: 17 amino acids. Germline-derived CDR1 and CDR2 are LGHNA and YSLEER. The CDR3 DNA reads TGCGCCAGCAGCCAAGAGGCCAGCGGTGGTTTCACAGATACGCAGTATTTT. This encodes CASSQEASGGFTDTQYF.

This clone was counted once. The chain employs TRBV5-6 and TRBJ1-2; D may be TRBD1 (5 bases). The germline V and J ends were trimmed by 4 bases and 4 bases, with 11 bases remaining between them. CDR1 and CDR2 from the germline V gene are SGHDT and YYEEEE. The CDR3 extends over 13 amino acids. Here the CDR3 DNA reads TGTGCCAGCAGCCGAGAACAGGCCTATGGCTACACCTTC. Protein sequence: CASSREQAYGYTF.

V is TRBV5-1 and J is TRBJ2-2, with a tentative D call TRBD1 (6 bases). The CDR3 has 16 residues. Germline CDR1 SGHRS, CDR2 YFSETQ. V was cut by 3 bases and J by 0 bases, with 12 bases left in between. The CDR3 protein is CASSYWTEPNTGELFF. For the CDR3, the DNA is TGCGCCAGCAGCTACTGGACAGAGCCGAACACCGGGGAGCTGTTTTTT.

The chain joins TRBV5-6 to TRBJ2-5; 9 bases agree with TRBD2. Germline CDR1 is SGHDT and CDR2 is YYEEEE. V gave up 2 bases and J gave up 3 bases; unmatched junction bases: 8. There are 16 residues in the CDR3. DNA for the CDR3: TGTGCCAGCAGCTTACGTCGACTAGCGGCAAAAGAGACCCAGTACTTC. It is translated as CASSLRRLAAKETQYF.

The count of this clone is one. V is TRBV19 and J is TRBJ2-7; possibly TRBD2 for D (6 bases). V shed 10 bases and J shed 5 bases, with 18 bases lying between them. CDR3 size: 13 residues. Germline lookup yields CDR1 LNHDA and CDR2 SQIVND (reference sequence). The CDR3 reads CAKGFGGFDEQYF. CDR3 coding DNA: TGTGCCAAAGGTTTTGGGGGGTTCGACGAGCAGTACTTC.

J is TRBJ2-3 and V is TRBV29-1, with D maybe TRBD2 (5 bases). Germline V lookup: CDR1 SQVTM, CDR2 ANQGSEA. V was pared by 4 bases and J by 11 bases, with 16 bases between. CDR3 length equals 12 residues. The chain's CDR3 is CSVASHTGKQYF. CDR3 in DNA: TGCAGCGTTGCTTCCCACACGGGGAAGCAGTATTTT.

The genes are TRBV5-1 and TRBJ2-2, with TRBD2 matching over 7 bases. This CDR3 region has 16 residues. Germline loops: CDR1 SGHRS, CDR2 YFSETQ. V lost 6 bases and J lost 4; bases outside the gene matches: 12. This CDR3 reads CASMLSGGPGTGELFF. The CDR3, as DNA: TGCGCCAGCATGCTGTCGGGGGGACCAGGCACCGGGGAGCTGTTTTTT.

J is TRBJ2-3 and V is TRBV7-4; perhaps TRBD2 as D (6 bases). This CDR3 region has 16 residues. Looked up from germline, CDR1 is SGHVT and CDR2 is SQSDAQ. Between the trimmed V and J ends, which lost 7 bases and 0 bases, there was a span of 17 bases. CDR3 loop: CASTLGGLTSTDTQYF. The CDR3 DNA follows: TGTGCCAGCACCCTGGGGGGTTTGACTAGCACAGATACGCAGTATTTT. The full variable domain, its missing parts supplied by reference TRBV7-4 and TRBJ2-3, is GAGVSQSPRYKVAKRGRDVALRCDSISGHVTLYWYRQTLGQGSEVLTYSQSDAQRDKSGRPSGRFSAERPERSVSTLKIQRTEQGDSAVYLCASTLGGLTSTDTQYFGPGTRLTVL.

This clone appeared once. The J gene is TRBJ1-1, the V gene TRBV30; D is unclear. The ends were cut back, 5 bases at V and 2 bases at J, with 21 bases in the middle. This CDR3 contains 16 residues. The germline gives CDR1 GTSNPN, CDR2 SVGIG (reference sequence). This CDR3 reads CAWSLIAGLANTEAFF. The CDR3 DNA follows: TGTGCCTGGTCGTTGATAGCCGGATTAGCTAACACTGAAGCTTTCTTT.

CDR3 residues: CASSTTRGRVSYEQYF. CDR3 DNA sequence: TGTGCCAGCAGTACCACGAGGGGGCGCGTCTCCTACGAGCAGTACTTC. This chain links TRBV28 with TRBJ2-7, with TRBD1 matching over 7 bases. CDR3 size: 16 residues. The germline CDR1 and CDR2 sequences are MDHEN and SYDVKM. V lost 5 bases, J lost 0 bases, and 10 bases stayed unmatched.

In its sample, this clone was seen a few times. V is TRBV30 and J is TRBJ2-7; tentative D call: TRBD1 (7 bases). Germline V gene sequence: CDR1 GTSNPN, CDR2 SVGIG (reference sequence). This CDR3 contains 13 residues. Deletions cut 5 bases from V and 2 bases from J, with 13 bases between. The CDR3 region has the DNA TGTGCCTGGGGGCGGGACAGTACCTACGAGCAGTACTTC. As protein: CAWGRDSTYEQYF.

This clone appeared a single time. V is TRBV11-2 and J is TRBJ2-3; D might be TRBD1 (6 bases). The CDR3 runs 15 residues. V dropped 3 bases and J dropped 4 bases, with 14 bases sitting between them. Germline CDR1 is SGHAT and CDR2 is FQNNGV. As DNA, the CDR3 is TGTGCCAGCAGCTTTACGAGGGGGATGGCAGATACGCAGTATTTT. Translation: CASSFTRGMADTQYF.

CDR3 loop: CASSPPRRQPQETQYF. DNA for the CDR3: TGTGCCAGCAGCCCCCCCCGCAGACAACCTCAAGAGACCCAGTACTTC. The genes are TRBV7-9 and TRBJ2-5; D is uncertain. Germline V gene data show CDR1 as SEHNR and CDR2 as FQNEAQ (reference sequence). The CDR3 covers 16 residues. The V end lost 5 bases, the J end lost 2 bases, and 18 bases lay between the germline ends. Variable domain in full (rest from reference TRBV7-9 and TRBJ2-5): DTGVSQNPRHKITKRGQNVTFRCDPISEHNRLYWYRQTLGQGPEFLTYFQNEAQLEKSRLLSDRFSAERPKGSFSTLEIQRTEQGDSAMYLCASSPPRRQPQETQYFGPGTRLLVL.

The rearrangement uses TRBV5-5 and TRBJ2-7; 10 nucleotides align to TRBD2. Germline-derived CDR1 and CDR2 are SGHKS and YYEKEE (reference sequence). The CDR3 extends over 15 amino acids. J gave up 1 base and V 4 bases, and 5 bases lay outside the gene matches. The CDR3: CASSTGLAVSYEQYF. The CDR3 bases are TGTGCCAGCAGCACCGGACTAGCGGTTTCCTACGAGCAGTACTTC.

This clone was found a few times. CDR3 coding DNA: TGTGCCAGCAGCTTGTCGGGGGGTGTAGCTTTCTTT. Residues: CASSLSGGVAFF. V and J are TRBV5-5 and TRBJ1-1; D might be TRBD1 (5 bases). The germline V gene has CDR1 SGHKS and CDR2 YYEKEE (reference sequence). CDR3 length: 12 residues. V lost 1 base to trimming and J lost 10 bases, with 11 bases between them.

V is TRBV7-2 and J is TRBJ2-5; D is undetermined. The CDR3 totals 15 residues. The V end lost 2 bases, the J end lost 3 bases, and 13 bases lay between the germline ends. The germline CDR1 and CDR2 sequences are SGHTA and FQGNSA. As DNA, the CDR3 is TGTGCCAGCAGCTTATCTTTTGCAGGTGAAGAGACCCAGTACTTC. Translation gives CASSLSFAGEETQYF.

The chain carries TRBV21-1 and TRBJ2-5; TRBD1 is taken as the D call from the table, unchecked against the DNA. TRBV21-1 is a pseudogene locus. The CDR3 extends over 14 amino acids. The DNA for the CDR3 is TGTGCCAGCAGCAGCAGGGGATTCCAAGAGACCCAGTACTTC. Its translation is CASSSRGFQETQYF.

The chain recombines TRBV4-1 with TRBJ2-5, with D unresolved. The J call is in doubt because the DNA end fits TRBJ2-7 better. This CDR3 has 15 residues. CDR1 and CDR2 from the germline V gene are MGHRA and YSYEKL. This CDR3 reads CASSRLPDADYEQYF. CDR3 DNA sequence: TGCGCCAGCAGCCGACTCCCGGACGCAGACTACGAGCAGTACTTC.

CDR3 amino acids: CATLGAPNTEAFF. CDR3 sequence (DNA): TGTGCCACCCTGGGGGCACCAAACACTGAAGCTTTCTTT. The gene calls are TRBV10-3 and TRBJ1-1, with D maybe TRBD1 (6 bases). In germline, CDR1 is ENHRY, CDR2 SYGVKD. The CDR3 is 13 amino acids. V lost 10 bases and J lost 2, with 14 bases in between.

The chain links TRBV6-5 to TRBJ2-5, with D perhaps matching TRBD2 (5 bases). This CDR3 contains 14 residues. The germline V gene encodes CDR1 MNHEY and CDR2 SVGAGI. V dropped 6 bases and J dropped 5 bases, with 16 bases sitting between them. This CDR3 reads CASRKHPGDETQYF. CDR3 DNA sequence: TGTGCCAGCAGAAAACATCCCGGGGATGAGACCCAGTACTTC.

The rearrangement uses TRBV4-1 and TRBJ2-3; D is possibly TRBD2 (6 bases). Germline CDR1 and CDR2: MGHRA and YSYEKL. CDR3 size: 16 residues. V was trimmed by 2 bases and J by 2 bases, leaving 14 bases between them. CDR3 sequence reads: CASSQRIWGDTDTQYF. The CDR3, as DNA: TGCGCCAGCAGCCAACGGATATGGGGGGACACAGATACGCAGTATTTT.

V usage is TRBV29-1 and J usage is TRBJ1-4; the D gene is possibly TRBD1 (5 bases). V was shortened by 4 bases and J by 8 bases, with 14 bases between the two germline ends. Germline assignment: CDR1 SQVTM and CDR2 ANQGSEA. The CDR3 sequence is 13 residues long. CDR3: CSVAGAAGEKLFF. For the CDR3, the DNA is TGCAGCGTTGCCGGGGCCGCGGGGGAAAAACTGTTTTTT. The variable domain in full, completed from reference TRBV29-1 and TRBJ1-4, reads SAVISQKPSRDICQRGTSLTIQCQVDSQVTMMFWYRQQPGQSLTLIATANQGSEATYESGFVIDKFPISRPNLTFSTLTVSNMSPEDSSIYLCSVAGAAGEKLFFGSGTQLSVL.

The rearrangement joins TRBV18 to TRBJ2-7, with 12 bases aligning to TRBD2. From germline, CDR1 is KGHSH and CDR2 LQKENI. CDR3 size: 15 residues. V was clipped by 6 bases and J by 3 bases; unmatched bases: 6. The CDR3 loop is CASSTSGGPFYEQYF. The CDR3 DNA follows: TGTGCCAGCTCCACTAGCGGGGGGCCCTTCTACGAGCAGTACTTC. Complete variable domain (other parts from reference TRBV18 and TRBJ2-7): NAGVMQNPRHLVRRRGQEARLRCSPMKGHSHVYWYRQLPEEGLKFMVYLQKENIIDESGMPKERFSAEFPKEGPSILRIQQVVRGDSAAYFCASSTSGGPFYEQYFGPGTRLTVT.